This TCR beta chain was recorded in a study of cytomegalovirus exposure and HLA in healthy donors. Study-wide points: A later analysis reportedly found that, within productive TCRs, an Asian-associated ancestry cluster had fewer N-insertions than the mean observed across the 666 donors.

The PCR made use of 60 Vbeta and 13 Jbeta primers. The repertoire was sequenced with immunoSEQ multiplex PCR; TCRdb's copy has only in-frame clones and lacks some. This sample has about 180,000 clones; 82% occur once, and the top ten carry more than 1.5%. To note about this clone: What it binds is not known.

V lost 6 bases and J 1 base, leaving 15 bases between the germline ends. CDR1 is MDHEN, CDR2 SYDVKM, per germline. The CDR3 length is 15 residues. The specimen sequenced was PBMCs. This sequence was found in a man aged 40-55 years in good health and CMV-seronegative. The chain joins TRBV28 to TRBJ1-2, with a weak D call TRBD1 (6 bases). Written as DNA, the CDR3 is TGTGCCAGCAGCAAGGGTACAGGGAGTAACTATGGCTACACCTTC. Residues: CASSKGTGSNYGYTF.